These 5 T cell receptor beta chains originate from one sample sequenced in a study of early T cells in non-severe SARS-CoV-2 infection. MiXCR was run by TCRdb on the 5' RACE reads, yielding one entry per CDR3 protein. The sample records approximately 64,000 distinct CDR3 sequences, 4.9% being singletons. The sequencing sample was made of whole blood. The receptors were gathered from an adult who was a healthcare worker with PCR-confirmed SARS-CoV-2 infection or an uninfected control (not recorded which).

The chain has TRBV29-1 and TRBJ2-1; 11 bases are a match to TRBD2. V lost 7 bases and J lost 1; bases outside the gene matches: 12. CDR1 SQVTM and CDR2 ANQGSEA come from the germline V gene. The CDR3 totals 17 residues. As DNA, the CDR3 is TGCAGCGGCCAAACTCGGCTAGCGGGAGGTTCCTACAATGAGCAGTTCTTC. It translates to CSGQTRLAGGSYNEQFF.

This clonotype has at least ten counts. The chain recombines TRBV9 with TRBJ2-1; possible D gene TRBD2, 5 bases. Trimming removed 0 bases at V and 6 bases at J, with 10 bases between. This CDR3 has 14 residues. Germline values: CDR1 SGDLS, CDR2 YYNGEE. The CDR3 is CASSVVGSGNEQFF. The CDR3 nucleotides are TGTGCCAGCAGCGTAGTGGGCAGCGGCAATGAGCAGTTCTTC.

This clonotype occurred many times. The genes are TRBV4-2 and TRBJ2-5; D is possibly TRBD2 (5 bases). Germline CDR1 LGHNA, CDR2 YNFKEQ. V lost 0 bases and J lost 3, with 8 bases in between. CDR3 length: 14 amino acids. The CDR3: CASSQDLGEETQYF. The CDR3 bases are TGTGCCAGCAGCCAAGATCTGGGAGAAGAGACCCAGTACTTC.

In its sample, this clonotype was seen many times. J is TRBJ2-7 and V is TRBV28; D could derive from TRBD1 or TRBD2 (5 bases each). V lost 7 bases, J lost 2 bases, and 9 bases lay in between. The CDR3 is 12 residues long. The germline gives CDR1 MDHEN, CDR2 SYDVKM. CDR3 DNA sequence: TGTGCCAGCAATACGGGGCCCTACGAGCAGTACTTC. This translates into CASNTGPYEQYF.

This clonotype was seen repeatedly, ten times or more. The chain links TRBV6-9 to TRBJ1-6; D is ambiguous. Looked up from germline, CDR1 is MNHGY and CDR2 is SVAAGI. The CDR3 has 18 amino acids. Trimming stripped 3 bases from V and 0 bases from J, with 15 bases between. The CDR3 spells CASSYSTWQSSYNSPLHF. The CDR3 nucleotides read TGTGCCAGCAGTTACTCGACTTGGCAGAGCTCCTATAATTCACCCCTCCACTTT.